The rows below give T cell receptor beta chains drawn from one sample of a study of technical replicates of blood from a few donors. Clones were read by immunoSEQ multiplex PCR, and TCRdb kept only the in-frame ones, dropping some. The sample has 13,000 to 15,000 clones; about four fifths are singletons. The sample consisted of PBMCs. The source is a human donor in good health. CDR3s leave out the opening cysteine and the closing phenylalanine or tryptophan. Part of the rows lack a size; the others show once, few, many or a class for expanded clones.

TRBV6-5,.,10,TRBJ1-5,ASSQGHQPQH
TRBV4-1,.,13,TRBJ2-1,ASSQGLAGANEQF
TRBV6-1,.,10,TRBJ2-1,ASSDNYNEQF
TRBV19,few,12,TRBJ1-5,ASSAGGRGQPQH
TRBV19,.,9,TRBJ1-2,ATTGNYGYT
TRBV13,few,12,TRBJ2-7,ASSLRRPSYEQY
TRBV6-1,.,12,TRBJ2-4,ASSKQGAQNIQY
TRBV28,.,15,TRBJ2-7,ASSLRRTPGLAGEQY
TRBV18,.,16,TRBJ1-5,ASSQEDRQGMGNQPQH
TRBV19,.,17,TRBJ1-2,ASSIGGRGWTGQSNGYT
TRBV30,.,11,TRBJ1-3,AWGTGNGNTIY
TRBV5-8,.,14,TRBJ1-2,ASSSWTGRTNYGYT
TRBV11-2,.,12,TRBJ2-3,ASSIAGAADTQY
TRBV7-3,once,15,TRBJ2-7,ASRKGVPGLGAYEQY
TRBV27,.,14,TRBJ2-2,ASSILTGGGGGELF
TRBV5-1,.,14,TRBJ2-3,ASSLGASGTTDTQY
TRBV28,.,12,TRBJ2-7,ASSLWGGGDEQY
TRBV28,.,13,TRBJ1-5,ASRPDGHSNQPQH
TRBV5-6,.,10,TRBJ1-2,ASSPGENGYT
TRBV11-2,.,12,TRBJ2-2,ASNLWSDTGELF
TRBV7-2,.,12,TRBJ1-5,ASSLVGTGQPQH
TRBV2,.,10,TRBJ2-2,ASSEIYGELF
TRBV4-1,.,14,TRBJ2-7,ASSSRHREGSYEQY
TRBV27,.,14,TRBJ1-1,ASSLSTVFMNTEAF
TRBV19,few,14,TRBJ1-2,ASSTRTGRETYGYT
TRBV5-4,.,13,TRBJ2-3,ASSNPSGKTDTQY
TRBV7-9,.,14,TRBJ2-1,ASSPRLAGDGNEQF
TRBV5-1,.,12,TRBJ1-1,ASTLGGGYTEAF
TRBV30,.,11,TRBJ2-3,ATDRGGSDTQY
TRBV5-4,.,16,TRBJ2-4,ASSPAGKGNLAKNIQY
TRBV19,.,14,TRBJ2-3,ASSIGSGSTTDTQY
TRBV10-1,.,13,TRBJ2-2,ASSDIGVNTGELF
TRBV27,.,14,TRBJ2-1,ASNPVAGALYNEQF
TRBV19,.,16,TRBJ2-6,ASSIEYTMRAGANVLT
TRBV5-1,once,13,TRBJ2-3,ASSFGLAGPDTQY
TRBV5-1,.,14,TRBJ2-1,ASSLVPGSSTGEQF
TRBV5-4,.,11,TRBJ1-4,ASSFQGNEKLF
TRBV5-6,.,13,TRBJ1-4,ASSSAGERGEKLF
TRBV2,.,11,TRBJ2-1,ASRQGSYNEQF
TRBV5-8,once,14,TRBJ2-2,ASSYGGRWNTGELF
TRBV27,.,15,TRBJ2-1,ASSLLKGTSGSGEQF
TRBV11-2,.,14,TRBJ2-1,ASSLFGGRAWNEQF
TRBV29-1,once,15,TRBJ2-1,SVEVHPTSGGYNEQF
TRBV6-5,once,13,TRBJ2-7,ASRGGGNNFYEQY
TRBV10-3,.,12,TRBJ1-2,AISEGQAGYGYT